The rows below give T cell receptor beta chains drawn from one sample of a study of blood T cell repertoires in COVID-19. TCRdb's table, derived via immunoSEQ multiplex PCR, lists solely in-frame clones and lacks some. The sample contains 240,000 or so clones, about 83% of which appear only once. Sequenced: peripheral blood. All receptors derive from a man older than 75 with acute or convalescent COVID-19. The conserved cysteine and the conserved F or W are not part of the CDR3 here. Each record gives: CDR3 length, V gene, CDR3 protein.

length: 13
V: TRBV7-6
CDR3: ASSPDWGEHNEQF

length: 13
V: TRBV6-5
CDR3: ASSSGAAGPDTQY

length: 12
V: TRBV7-3
CDR3: ASSLKGGSTEAF

length: 13
V: TRBV6-2/TRBV6-3
CDR3: ASSVPGTAFTEAF

length: 12
V: TRBV2
CDR3: ASSDPGGNQPQH

length: 13
V: TRBV5-1
CDR3: ASSAQGAGNTEAF

length: 13
V: TRBV7-2
CDR3: ASSLDSARGTEAF

length: 13
V: TRBV19
CDR3: ASSPDRGSGSPLH

length: 9
V: TRBV7-9
CDR3: ASSLRYEQY

length: 14
V: TRBV5-1
CDR3: ASSLGRGKTYNEQF

length: 11
V: TRBV7-2
CDR3: ASSLGANQPQH

length: 12
V: TRBV7-2
CDR3: ASTLSSGGYEQY

length: 11
V: TRBV7-2
CDR3: ASSLGAGEKLF

length: 16
V: TRBV6-2/TRBV6-3
CDR3: ASSYLLGTLTRNTEAF

length: 13
V: TRBV5-5
CDR3: ASFRTSSTDYEQY

length: 13
V: TRBV4-1
CDR3: ASSQDGTGAYEQY

length: 12
V: TRBV29-1
CDR3: SVEGTATNEKLF

length: 13
V: TRBV2
CDR3: ASHRQVKDGETQY

length: 13
V: TRBV4-2
CDR3: ASSQRDGGGVGYT

length: 10
V: TRBV28
CDR3: ASSLREDGYT

length: 11
V: TRBV29-1
CDR3: SVVGTGGNEQF

length: 11
V: TRBV24-1
CDR3: ATSDLGEETQY

length: 10
V: TRBV29-1
CDR3: SVVIAGKAQY

length: 13
V: TRBV9
CDR3: ASSVGLSGANVLT

length: 13
V: TRBV6-1
CDR3: ASSERSGVPGELF

length: 12
V: TRBV7-2
CDR3: ASSWDRETDTQY